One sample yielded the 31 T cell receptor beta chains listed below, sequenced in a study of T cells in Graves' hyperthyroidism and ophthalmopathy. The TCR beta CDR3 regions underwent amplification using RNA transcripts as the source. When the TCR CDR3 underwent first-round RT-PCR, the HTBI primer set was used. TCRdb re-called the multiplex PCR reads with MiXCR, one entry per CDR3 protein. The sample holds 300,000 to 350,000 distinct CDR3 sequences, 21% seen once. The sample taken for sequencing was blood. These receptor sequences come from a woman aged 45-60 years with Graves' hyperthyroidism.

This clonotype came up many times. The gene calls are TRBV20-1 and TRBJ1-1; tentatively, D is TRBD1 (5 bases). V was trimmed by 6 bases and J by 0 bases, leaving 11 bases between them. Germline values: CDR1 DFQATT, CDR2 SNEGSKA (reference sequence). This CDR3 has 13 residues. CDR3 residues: CSAGGRMNTEAFF. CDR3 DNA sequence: TGCAGTGCCGGGGGGAGGATGAACACTGAAGCTTTCTTT.

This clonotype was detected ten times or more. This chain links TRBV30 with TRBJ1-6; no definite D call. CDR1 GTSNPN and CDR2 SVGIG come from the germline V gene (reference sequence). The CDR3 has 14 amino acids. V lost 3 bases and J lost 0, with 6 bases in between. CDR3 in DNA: TGTGCCTGGAGGGGGAGCTCCTATAATTCACCCCTCCACTTT. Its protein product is CAWRGSSYNSPLHF.

CDR3: CSASPLLGVSGNTIYF. CDR3 bases: TGCAGTGCTAGCCCGCTTCTGGGGGTCTCTGGAAACACCATATATTTT. The chain employs TRBV20-1 and TRBJ1-3; D perhaps matches TRBD1 (5 bases). The CDR3 is made up of 16 amino acids. V was pared by 3 bases and J by 0 bases, with 15 bases between. CDR1 and CDR2 (germline): DFQATT, SNEGSKA (reference sequence).

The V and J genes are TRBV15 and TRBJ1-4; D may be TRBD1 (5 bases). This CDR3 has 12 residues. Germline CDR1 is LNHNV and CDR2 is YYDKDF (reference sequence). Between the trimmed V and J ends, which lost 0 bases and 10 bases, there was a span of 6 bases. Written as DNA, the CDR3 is TGTGCCACCAGCAGAGAGGGGGGAAAACTGTTTTTT. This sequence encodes CATSREGGKLFF.

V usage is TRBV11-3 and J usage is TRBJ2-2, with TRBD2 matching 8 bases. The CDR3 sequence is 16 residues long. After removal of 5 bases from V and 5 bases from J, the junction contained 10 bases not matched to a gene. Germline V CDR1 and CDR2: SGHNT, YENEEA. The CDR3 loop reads CASSPTSGGNTGELFF. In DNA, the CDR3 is TGTGCCAGCAGCCCGACCTCGGGGGGGAATACCGGGGAGCTGTTTTTT.

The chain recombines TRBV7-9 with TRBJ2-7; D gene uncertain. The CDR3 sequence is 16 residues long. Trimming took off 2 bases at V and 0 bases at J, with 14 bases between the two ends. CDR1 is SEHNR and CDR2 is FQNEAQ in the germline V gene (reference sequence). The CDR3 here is CASSLTPSSASYEQYF. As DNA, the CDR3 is TGTGCCAGCAGCTTAACCCCATCCTCAGCCTCCTACGAGCAGTACTTC.

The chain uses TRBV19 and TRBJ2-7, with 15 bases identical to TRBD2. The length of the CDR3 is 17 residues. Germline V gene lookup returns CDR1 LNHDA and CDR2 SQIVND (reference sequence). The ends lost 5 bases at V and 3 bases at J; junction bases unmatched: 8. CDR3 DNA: TGTGCCAGTAGTCGCGGGACTAGCGGGAGGACAGGCTACGAGCAGTACTTC. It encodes CASSRGTSGRTGYEQYF.

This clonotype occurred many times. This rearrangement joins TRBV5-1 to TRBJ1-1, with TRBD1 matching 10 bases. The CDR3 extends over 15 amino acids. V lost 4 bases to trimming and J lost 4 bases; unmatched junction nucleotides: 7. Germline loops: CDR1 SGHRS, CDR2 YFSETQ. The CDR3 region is CASSPTGGAATEAFF. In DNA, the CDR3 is TGCGCCAGCAGCCCGACAGGGGGCGCGGCCACTGAAGCTTTCTTT.

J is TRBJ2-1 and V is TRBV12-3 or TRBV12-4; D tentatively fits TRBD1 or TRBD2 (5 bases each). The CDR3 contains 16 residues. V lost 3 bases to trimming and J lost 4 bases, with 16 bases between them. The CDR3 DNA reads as TGTGCCAGCAGTTTTTCCGGGGCGTTGGGGTACAATGAGCAGTTCTTC. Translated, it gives CASSFSGALGYNEQFF.

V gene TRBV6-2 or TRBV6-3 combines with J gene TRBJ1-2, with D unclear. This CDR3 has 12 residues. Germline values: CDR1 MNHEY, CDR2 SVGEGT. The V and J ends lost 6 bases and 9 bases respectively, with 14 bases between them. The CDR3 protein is CASSLPGVSYTF. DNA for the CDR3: TGTGCCAGCAGCCTCCCGGGTGTCAGCTACACCTTC.

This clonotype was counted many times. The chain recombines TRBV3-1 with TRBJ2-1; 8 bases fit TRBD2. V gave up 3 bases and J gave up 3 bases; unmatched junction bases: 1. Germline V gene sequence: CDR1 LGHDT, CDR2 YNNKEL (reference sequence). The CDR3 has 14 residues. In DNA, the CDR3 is TGTGCCAGCAGCCATAGCGGGGACTACAATGAGCAGTTCTTC. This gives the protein CASSHSGDYNEQFF.

Written as DNA, the CDR3 is TGTGCCAGCAGCTTGTTAACCGACAGGGACTATGGCTACACCTTC. It codes for CASSLLTDRDYGYTF. The genes are TRBV5-6 and TRBJ1-2, with 7 bases aligning to TRBD1. Germline V gene data show CDR1 as SGHDT and CDR2 as YYEEEE. V shed 1 base and J 3 bases; nucleotides not matched to a gene: 6. The CDR3 is 15 amino acids. Full variable domain (missing parts from reference TRBV5-6 and TRBJ1-2): DAGVTQSPTHLIKTRGQQVTLRCSPKSGHDTVSWYQQALGQGPQFIFQYYEEEERQRGNFPDRFSGHQFPNYSSELNVNALLLGDSALYLCASSLLTDRDYGYTFGSGTRLTVV.

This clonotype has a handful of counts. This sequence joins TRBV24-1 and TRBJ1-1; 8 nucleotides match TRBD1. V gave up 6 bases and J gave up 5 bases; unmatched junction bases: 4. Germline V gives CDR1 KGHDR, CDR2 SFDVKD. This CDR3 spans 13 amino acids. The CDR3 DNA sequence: TGTGCCACCAGTCAGGGGGCGCGTACTGAAGCTTTCTTT. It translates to CATSQGARTEAFF.

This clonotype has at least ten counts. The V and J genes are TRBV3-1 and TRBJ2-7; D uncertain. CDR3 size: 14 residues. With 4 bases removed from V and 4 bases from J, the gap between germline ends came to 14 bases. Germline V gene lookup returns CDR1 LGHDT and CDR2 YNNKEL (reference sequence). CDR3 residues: CASSPRTHRYEQYF. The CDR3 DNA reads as TGTGCCAGCAGCCCCCGGACCCACCGGTACGAGCAGTACTTC.

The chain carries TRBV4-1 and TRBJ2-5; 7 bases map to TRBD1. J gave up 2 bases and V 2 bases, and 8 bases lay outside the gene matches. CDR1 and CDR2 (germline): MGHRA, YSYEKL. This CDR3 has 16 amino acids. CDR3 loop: CASSQYRDSFQETQYF. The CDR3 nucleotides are TGCGCCAGCAGCCAATACCGGGACAGCTTTCAAGAGACCCAGTACTTC.

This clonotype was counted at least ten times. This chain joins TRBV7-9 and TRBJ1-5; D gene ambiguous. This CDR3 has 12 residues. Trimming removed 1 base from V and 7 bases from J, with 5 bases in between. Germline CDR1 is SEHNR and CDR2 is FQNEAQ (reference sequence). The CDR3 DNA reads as TGTGCCAGCAGCTTAGAAGGGCAGCCCCAGCATTTT. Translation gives CASSLEGQPQHF.

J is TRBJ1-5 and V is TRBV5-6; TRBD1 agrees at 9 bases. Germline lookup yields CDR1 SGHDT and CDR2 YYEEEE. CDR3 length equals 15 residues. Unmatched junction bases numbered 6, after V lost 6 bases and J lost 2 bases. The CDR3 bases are TGTGCCAGCAACAGAAGGACAGGGGGCAATCAGCCCCAGCATTTT. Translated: CASNRRTGGNQPQHF.

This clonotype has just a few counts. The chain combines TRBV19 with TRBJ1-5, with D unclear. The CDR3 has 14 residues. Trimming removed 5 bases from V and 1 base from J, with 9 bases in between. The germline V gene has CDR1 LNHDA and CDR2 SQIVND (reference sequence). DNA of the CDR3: TGTGCCAGTAGTGTCCCCGGGAGCAATCAGCCCCAGCATTTT. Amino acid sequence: CASSVPGSNQPQHF. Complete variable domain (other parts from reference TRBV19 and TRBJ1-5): DGGITQSPKYLFRKEGQNVTLSCEQNLNHDAMYWYRQDPGQGLRLIYYSQIVNDFQKGDIAEGYSVSREKKESFPLTVTSAQKNPTAFYLCASSVPGSNQPQHFGDGTRLSIL.

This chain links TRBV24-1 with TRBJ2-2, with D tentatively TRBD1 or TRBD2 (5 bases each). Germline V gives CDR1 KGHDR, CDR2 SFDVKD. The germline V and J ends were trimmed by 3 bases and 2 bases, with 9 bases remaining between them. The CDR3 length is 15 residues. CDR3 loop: CATSDPGTNTGELFF. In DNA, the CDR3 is TGTGCCACCAGTGATCCCGGGACCAACACCGGGGAGCTGTTTTTT.

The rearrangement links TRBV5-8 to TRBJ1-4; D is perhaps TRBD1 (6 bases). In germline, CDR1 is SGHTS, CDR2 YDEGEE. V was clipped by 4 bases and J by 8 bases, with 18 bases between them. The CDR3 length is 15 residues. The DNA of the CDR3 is TGTGCCAGCAGCGCCCGGACAGAGCTTAACGAAAAACTGTTTTTT. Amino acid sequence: CASSARTELNEKLFF.

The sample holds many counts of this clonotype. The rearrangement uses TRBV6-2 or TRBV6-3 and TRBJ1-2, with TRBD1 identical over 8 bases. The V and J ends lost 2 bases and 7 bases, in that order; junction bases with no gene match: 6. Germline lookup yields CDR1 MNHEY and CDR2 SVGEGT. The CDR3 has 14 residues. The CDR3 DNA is TGTGCCAGCAGTTACAATCAGGGGGCGCGTGGCTACACCTTC. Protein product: CASSYNQGARGYTF.

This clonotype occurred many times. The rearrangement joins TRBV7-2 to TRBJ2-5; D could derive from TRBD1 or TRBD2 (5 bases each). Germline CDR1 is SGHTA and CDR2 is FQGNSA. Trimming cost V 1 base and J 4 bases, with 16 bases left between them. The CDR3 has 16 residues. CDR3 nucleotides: TGTGCCAGCAGCTTAGGGGGCGGAGGAGCAGGAGAGACCCAGTACTTC. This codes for CASSLGGGGAGETQYF. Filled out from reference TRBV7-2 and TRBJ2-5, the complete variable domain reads GAGVSQSPSNKVTEKGKDVELRCDPISGHTALYWYRQSLGQGLEFLIYFQGNSAPDKSGLPSDRFSAERTGGSVSTLTIQRTQQEDSAVYLCASSLGGGGAGETQYFGPGTRLLVL.

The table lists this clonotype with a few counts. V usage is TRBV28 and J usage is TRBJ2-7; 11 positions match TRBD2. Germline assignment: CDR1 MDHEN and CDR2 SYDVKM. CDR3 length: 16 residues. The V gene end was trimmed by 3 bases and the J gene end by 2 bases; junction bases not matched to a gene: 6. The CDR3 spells CASSFPPSGRTYEQYF. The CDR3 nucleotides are TGTGCCAGCAGTTTCCCCCCTAGCGGGAGGACCTACGAGCAGTACTTC.

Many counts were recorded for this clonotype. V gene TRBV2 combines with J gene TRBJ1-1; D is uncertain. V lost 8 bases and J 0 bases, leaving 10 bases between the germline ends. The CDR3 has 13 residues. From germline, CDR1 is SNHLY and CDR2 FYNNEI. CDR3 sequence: CASSAMMNTEAFF. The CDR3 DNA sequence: TGTGCCAGCTCGGCAATGATGAACACTGAAGCTTTCTTT.

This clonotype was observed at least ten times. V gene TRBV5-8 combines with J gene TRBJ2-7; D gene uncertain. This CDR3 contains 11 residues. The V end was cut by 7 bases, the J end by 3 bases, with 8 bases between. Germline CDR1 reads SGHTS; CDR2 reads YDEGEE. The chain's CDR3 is CASRTGYEQYF. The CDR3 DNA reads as TGTGCCAGCCGCACCGGCTACGAGCAGTACTTC.

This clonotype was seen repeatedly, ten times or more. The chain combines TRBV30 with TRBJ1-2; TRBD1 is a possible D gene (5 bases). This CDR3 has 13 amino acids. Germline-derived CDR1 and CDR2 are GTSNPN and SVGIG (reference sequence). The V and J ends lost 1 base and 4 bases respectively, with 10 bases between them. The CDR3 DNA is TGTGCCTGGAGTGCCGGGGGTGGCTATGGCTACACCTTC. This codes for CAWSAGGGYGYTF.

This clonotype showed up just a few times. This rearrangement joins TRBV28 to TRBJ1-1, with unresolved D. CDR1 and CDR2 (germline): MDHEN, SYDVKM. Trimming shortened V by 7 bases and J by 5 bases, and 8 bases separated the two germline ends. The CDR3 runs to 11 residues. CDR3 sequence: CASNWATEAFF. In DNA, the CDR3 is TGTGCCAGCAATTGGGCGACTGAAGCTTTCTTT.

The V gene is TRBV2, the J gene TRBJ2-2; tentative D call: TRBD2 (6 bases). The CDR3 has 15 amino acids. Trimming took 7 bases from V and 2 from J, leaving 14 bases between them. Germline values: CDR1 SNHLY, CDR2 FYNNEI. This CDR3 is CASKWTGENTGELFF. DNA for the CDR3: TGTGCCAGCAAATGGACGGGGGAAAACACCGGGGAGCTGTTTTTT.

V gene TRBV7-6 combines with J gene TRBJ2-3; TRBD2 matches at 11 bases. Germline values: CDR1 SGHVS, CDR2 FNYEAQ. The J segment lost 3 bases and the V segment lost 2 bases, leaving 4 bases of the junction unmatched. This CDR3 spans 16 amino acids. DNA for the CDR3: TGTGCCAGCAGCTTATTCACTAGCGGGAGAACAGATACGCAGTATTTT. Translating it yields CASSLFTSGRTDTQYF. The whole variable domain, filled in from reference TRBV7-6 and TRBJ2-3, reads GAGVSQSPRYKVTKRGQDVALRCDPISGHVSLYWYRQALGQGPEFLTYFNYEAQQDKSGLPNDRFSAERPEGSISTLTIQRTEQRDSAMYRCASSLFTSGRTDTQYFGPGTRLTVL.

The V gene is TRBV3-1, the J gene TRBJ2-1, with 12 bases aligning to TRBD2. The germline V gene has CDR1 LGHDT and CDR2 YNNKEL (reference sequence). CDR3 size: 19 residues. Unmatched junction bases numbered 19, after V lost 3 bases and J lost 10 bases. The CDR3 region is CASSHSVGKGLAGLREQFF. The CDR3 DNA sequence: TGTGCCAGCAGCCATTCGGTGGGAAAAGGACTAGCGGGGTTAAGGGAGCAGTTCTTC.

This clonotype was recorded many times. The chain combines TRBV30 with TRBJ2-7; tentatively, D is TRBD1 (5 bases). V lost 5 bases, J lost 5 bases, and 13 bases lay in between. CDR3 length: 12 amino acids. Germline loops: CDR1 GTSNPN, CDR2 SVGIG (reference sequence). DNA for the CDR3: TGTGCCTGGGGTGGGGCGTCAGACGAGCAGTACTTC. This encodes CAWGGASDEQYF.